This TCR beta chain was sequenced for a study of OX40 agonist ivuxolimab in advanced cancers. The overall study: Patients received ivuxolimab, an agonistic anti-OX40 (CD134) antibody. Patients were dosed intravenously with ivuxolimab at 0.01 to 10 mg/kg every 2 weeks. Study-wide results and limits: Among expanded peripheral T cells, antigen specificity went undetermined.

Some clones are missing from TCRdb's copy, which holds only in-frame ones; the method was immunoSEQ multiplex PCR. There are 75,000 to 100,000 clones in the sample; roughly 90% occur only once, and about a tenth lies in the top ten. For this clone: What it binds is not known.

Here the sequenced sample was CD4+ or CD8+ T cells sorted from blood, taken in a trial of the OX40 agonist ivuxolimab. The TCR originated in an adult with an advanced solid tumor such as melanoma, head and neck, liver or kidney cancer.

The CDR3 DNA is TGTGCCAGCAGCCGGCAGGGGACGGGCTATGGCTACACCTTC. This gives the protein CASSRQGTGYGYTF. The genes are TRBV11-2 and TRBJ1-2; perhaps TRBD1 as D (6 bases). Trimming took off 5 bases at V and 4 bases at J, with 14 bases between the two ends. This CDR3 comprises 14 residues. CDR1 is SGHAT and CDR2 is FQNNGV in the germline V gene.